This T cell receptor beta chain was sequenced during a study of patients and donors after allogeneic stem cell transplantation. Between the trimmed V and J ends, which lost 8 bases and 5 bases, there was a span of 18 bases. The CDR3 consists of 14 residues. The germline V gene encodes CDR1 MNHEY and CDR2 SVGEGT. Via MiXCR, TCRdb re-called the RT-PCR reads, giving one row per CDR3 protein. Of some 230,000 distinct CDR3 sequences in the sample, around 14% were seen once. This clonotype occurred many times. The rearrangement links TRBV6-2 or TRBV6-3 to TRBJ1-1; D unresolved. Sequencing used blood, either unsorted or a sorted T cell fraction (not recorded which). The sequence was obtained from a human donor who was either an allogeneic HSCT recipient or a stem cell or donor lymphocyte infusion donor (not recorded which). It is not recorded whose cells these are; they may come from a transplant donor. CDR3 nucleotides: TGTGCCAGCGAGAAGACCCCCCGATGGACTGAAGCTTTCTTT. Its translation is CASEKTPRWTEAFF.